This TCR beta chain derives from a study of blood T cell repertoires in COVID-19. Study summary: Sample material is recorded as cDNA or gDNA derived from T cells, B-cell-depleted T cells, or PBMCs.

Recruits, aged roughly 18 to 90 years, lived in 20 to 30 US areas. The study assigned cohorts using participant-reported clinical history. The germline V gene has CDR1 SEHNR and CDR2 FQNEAQ (reference sequence). This CDR3 is 17 amino acids long. V was cut by 2 bases and J by 2 bases, with 18 bases left in between. The method was immunoSEQ multiplex PCR; TCRdb's version includes in-frame clones alone and lacks a portion of them. The sample shows some 320,000 clones, roughly nine tenths of them seen only once. The clonotype was recovered from a man aged 55 to 70 who had recovered from COVID-19. The material sequenced was PBMCs or T cells enriched from blood (not recorded which). The rearrangement links TRBV7-9 to TRBJ1-1; tentative D call: TRBD1 (6 bases). The CDR3 here is CASSLQGSLLTNTEAFF. The DNA of the CDR3 is TGTGCCAGCAGCTTACAGGGGTCCCTCCTTACAAACACTGAAGCTTTCTTT.